A single sample is the source of the 23 T cell receptor beta chains below, sequenced in a study of relationships among human T cell subsets. Semiquantitative ARM-PCR amplified T cell receptor alpha and beta CDR3 regions from mRNA. In ARM-PCR, communal superprimers followed tagged nested gene-specific primers for exponential amplification. From the multiplex PCR reads, TCRdb called clonotypes with MiXCR, one entry per CDR3 protein. The sample carries roughly 7,000 distinct CDR3 sequences, under 70% recorded once. Pooled CD4+ and CD8+ T cells were bead-selected with anti-CD45RA to get naive and transitional cells. The sample consisted of naive and transitional (CD45RA+) T cells sorted from blood. Every receptor here comes from a middle-aged man in good health.

The chain is built from TRBV12-5 and TRBJ2-1, with 10 positions matching TRBD2. After removal of 0 bases from V and 9 bases from J, the junction contained 8 bases not matched to a gene. The germline V gene encodes CDR1 LGHNT and CDR2 FRNRAP. The CDR3 has 16 amino acids. CDR3: CASGLVLTSGIGEQFF. CDR3 DNA sequence: TGTGCTAGTGGTTTGGTACTTACTAGCGGGATAGGTGAGCAGTTCTTC.

The rearrangement uses TRBV19 and TRBJ2-7; 9 bases map to TRBD1. After removal of 2 bases from V and 5 bases from J, the junction contained 4 bases not matched to a gene. Germline V CDR1 and CDR2: LNHDA, SQIVND (reference sequence). The CDR3 loop spans 14 amino acids. CDR3 sequence (DNA): TGTGCCAGTAGTATAACGGGACAGGGTCACGAGCAGTACTTC. Translated: CASSITGQGHEQYF.

This CDR3 reads CSVDWTGQETQYF. DNA for the CDR3: TGCAGCGTTGACTGGACAGGGCAAGAGACCCAGTACTTC. The chain employs TRBV29-1 and TRBJ2-5; 8 bases line up with TRBD1. The CDR3 has 13 amino acids. Losses at the gene ends were 3 bases for V and 2 bases for J; bases not matched to a gene: 2. Germline V CDR1 and CDR2: SQVTM, ANQGSEA.

This clonotype was observed a few times. V and J are TRBV19 and TRBJ2-7; D possibly corresponds to TRBD1 (5 bases). Per germline, CDR1 LNHDA and CDR2 SQIVND (reference sequence). This CDR3 spans 11 amino acids. V lost 7 bases to trimming and J lost 2 bases, with 6 bases between them. CDR3 coding DNA: TGTGCCAGTAAAGGGGCCTACGAGCAGTACTTC. It specifies CASKGAYEQYF.

This clonotype appeared once. The V and J genes are TRBV14 and TRBJ2-7; the match to TRBD2 covers 8 bases. V lost 7 bases and J lost 4; bases outside the gene matches: 6. The CDR3 loop spans 13 amino acids. Per germline, CDR1 SGHDN and CDR2 FVKESK. CDR3 DNA sequence: TGTGCCAGCACCCCGGGGGGGCAGTACGAGCAGTACTTC. The encoded protein is CASTPGGQYEQYF.

The chain carries TRBV27 and TRBJ2-7; no firm D call. The V end was cut by 6 bases, the J end by 2 bases, with 14 bases between. The CDR3 is 14 residues long. The germline V gene encodes CDR1 MNHEY and CDR2 SMNVEV (reference sequence). The chain's CDR3 is CASSAFGRPYEQYF. The CDR3 region has the DNA TGTGCCAGCAGCGCCTTCGGCAGGCCCTACGAGCAGTACTTC.

This chain joins TRBV28 and TRBJ2-7, with 8 bases aligning to TRBD2. V was clipped by 10 bases and J by 5 bases; unmatched bases: 10. The germline gives CDR1 MDHEN, CDR2 SYDVKM. The CDR3 runs 13 residues. The CDR3: CATCGGLKDEQYF. The CDR3 DNA sequence: TGTGCCACCTGCGGGGGGCTTAAGGACGAGCAGTACTTC.

The chain links TRBV20-1 to TRBJ1-1, with D perhaps matching TRBD1 (6 bases). Germline values: CDR1 DFQATT, CDR2 SNEGSKA (reference sequence). V lost 3 bases to trimming and J lost 1 base, with 12 bases between them. This CDR3 comprises 14 residues. The CDR3 nucleotides read TGCAGTGCTAGTAGATTGGGGGCGAACACTGAAGCTTTCTTT. It specifies CSASRLGANTEAFF.

This chain joins TRBV4-1 and TRBJ2-5, with D possibly matching TRBD2 (6 bases). V was trimmed by 1 base and J by 5 bases, leaving 20 bases between them. The CDR3 is 17 residues long. Germline CDR1 is MGHRA and CDR2 is YSYEKL. Here the CDR3 DNA reads TGCGCCAGCAGCCAAGTTTCGGGGGTGAGGTTGCGGGAGACCCAGTACTTC. This encodes CASSQVSGVRLRETQYF.

In its sample, this clonotype was seen once. This sequence joins TRBV5-6 and TRBJ2-3, with a possible D match to TRBD2 (5 bases). Germline V gene data show CDR1 as SGHDT and CDR2 as YYEEEE. Trimming removed 5 bases from V and 2 bases from J, with 15 bases in between. This CDR3 region has 15 residues. In DNA form, the CDR3 reads TGTGCCAGCAGACTGGGAGCGGAGGCCACAGATACGCAGTATTTT. This gives the protein CASRLGAEATDTQYF.

The J gene is TRBJ1-1, the V gene TRBV12-3 or TRBV12-4; D remains unclear. The CDR3 runs to 14 residues. With 5 bases removed from V and 0 bases from J, the gap between germline ends came to 10 bases. CDR3 region: CASSPQEMNTEAFF. The CDR3 nucleotides are TGTGCCAGCAGTCCGCAGGAGATGAACACTGAAGCTTTCTTT.

The chain couples TRBV11-2 to TRBJ2-7, with D uncertain. The CDR3 extends over 14 amino acids. V gave up 0 bases and J gave up 2 bases, with 8 bases separating them. Germline CDR1 SGHAT, CDR2 FQNNGV. CDR3 sequence reads: CASSLDPGPYEQYF. In DNA form, the CDR3 reads TGTGCCAGCAGCTTAGATCCAGGTCCCTACGAGCAGTACTTC.

V and J are TRBV10-3 and TRBJ2-7; the match to TRBD2 covers 8 bases. Germline loops: CDR1 ENHRY, CDR2 SYGVKD. The ends lost 3 bases at V and 1 base at J; junction bases unmatched: 5. The CDR3 extends over 15 amino acids. The chain's CDR3 is CAISEPSGPSYEQYF. The DNA for the CDR3 is TGTGCCATCAGTGAACCTAGCGGGCCTTCCTACGAGCAGTACTTC.

This clonotype has a handful of counts. The chain links TRBV27 to TRBJ2-7, with 9 nucleotides matching TRBD2. The V gene end was trimmed by 6 bases and the J gene end by 7 bases; junction bases not matched to a gene: 19. This CDR3 is 17 amino acids long. Germline V gene sequence: CDR1 MNHEY, CDR2 SMNVEV (reference sequence). The CDR3 bases are TGTGCCAGCAGCCTCCCGATGGGTAGCGGGAGCATAGGAGAGCAGTACTTC. This codes for CASSLPMGSGSIGEQYF.

The chain employs TRBV27 and TRBJ2-1; 10 nucleotides agree with TRBD1. Trimming removed 7 bases from V and 5 bases from J; junction bases left unmatched: 8. Looked up from germline, CDR1 is MNHEY and CDR2 is SMNVEV (reference sequence). The CDR3 consists of 15 residues. DNA of the CDR3: TGTGCCAGCACCCTGGGGACAGGGGTAAACAATGAGCAGTTCTTC. The encoded protein is CASTLGTGVNNEQFF.

The chain links TRBV7-9 to TRBJ2-7; D could derive from TRBD1 or TRBD2 (6 bases each). Deletions cut 4 bases from V and 4 bases from J, with 20 bases between. Germline V gives CDR1 SEHNR, CDR2 FQNEAQ (reference sequence). The CDR3 loop spans 16 amino acids. CDR3: CASSSIDRPGEYEQYF. As DNA, the CDR3 is TGTGCCAGCAGCTCGATCGACAGGCCGGGGGAATACGAGCAGTACTTC. Full variable domain (outside the CDR3, taken from reference TRBV7-9 and TRBJ2-7): DTGVSQNPRHKITKRGQNVTFRCDPISEHNRLYWYRQTLGQGPEFLTYFQNEAQLEKSRLLSDRFSAERPKGSFSTLEIQRTEQGDSAMYLCASSSIDRPGEYEQYFGPGTRLTVT.

The chain links TRBV6-6 to TRBJ1-1; D remains ambiguous. V was pared by 2 bases and J by 5 bases, with 6 bases between. The CDR3 extends over 12 amino acids. Looked up from germline, CDR1 is MNHNY and CDR2 is SVGAGI (reference sequence). The CDR3 is CASSYRETEAFF. The CDR3 DNA follows: TGTGCCAGCAGTTACCGGGAAACTGAAGCTTTCTTT.

The rearrangement links TRBV10-3 to TRBJ2-3, with TRBD2 as a possible D gene (6 bases). Germline values: CDR1 ENHRY, CDR2 SYGVKD. The CDR3 extends over 15 amino acids. Trimming stripped 3 bases from V and 2 bases from J, with 12 bases between. CDR3 sequence (DNA): TGTGCCATCAGTGATAGTGGGAGGTCCACAGATACGCAGTATTTT. It codes for CAISDSGRSTDTQYF.

The V gene is TRBV14, the J gene TRBJ2-2; D is perhaps TRBD1 or TRBD2 (5 bases each). The CDR3 loop spans 14 amino acids. Between the trimmed V and J ends, which lost 1 base and 6 bases, there was a span of 9 bases. Germline lookup yields CDR1 SGHDN and CDR2 FVKESK. In DNA, the CDR3 is TGTGCCAGCAGCCAAGTGGGGGTAGCCGGGGAGCTGTTTTTT. Its translation is CASSQVGVAGELFF.

The chain's CDR3 is CASSLLRSSYNEQFF. In nucleotides, the CDR3 is TGTGCCAGCAGTTTACTCAGGAGCTCCTACAATGAGCAGTTCTTC. This chain joins TRBV12-3 or TRBV12-4 and TRBJ2-1; D ambiguous. V was pared by 2 bases and J by 0 bases, with 8 bases between. The CDR3 spans 15 residues.

The V call is TRBV10-3, the J call TRBJ2-1; D call uncertain. Germline values: CDR1 ENHRY, CDR2 SYGVKD. V dropped 0 bases and J dropped 7 bases, with 7 bases sitting between them. There are 13 residues in the CDR3. The CDR3 reads CAISESSGNEQFF. Written as DNA, the CDR3 is TGTGCCATCAGTGAGTCGAGTGGGAATGAGCAGTTCTTC.

Only one count was recorded for this clonotype. V usage is TRBV5-1 and J usage is TRBJ2-7; the D is unclear. The CDR3 extends over 14 amino acids. The germline CDR1 and CDR2 sequences are SGHRS and YFSETQ. V was clipped by 0 bases and J by 3 bases, with 10 bases between them. CDR3 nucleotides: TGCGCCAGCAGCTTGGCTAGTGGGAACTACGAGCAGTACTTC. Translated: CASSLASGNYEQYF.

V gene TRBV6-2 or TRBV6-3 combines with J gene TRBJ1-2; D is unresolved. The CDR3 is made up of 15 amino acids. The germline CDR1 and CDR2 sequences are MNHEY and SVGEGT. V lost 6 bases to trimming and J lost 4 bases, with 18 bases between them. CDR3 in DNA: TGTGCCAGCAGCCAATTTAACGACCTAATCTATGGCTACACCTTC. Its protein is CASSQFNDLIYGYTF.